A selection of T cell receptor beta chains follows, all from one sample in a study of T cells expressing NK-cell markers. For each CDR3 protein, TCRdb gives one entry from its re-call of the 5' RACE reads, without DNA. The sample table includes around 470,000 distinct CDR3 sequences. Input material: blood T cells: a sorted CD56 or NKG2C T cell subset, CD4+ or CD8+ T cells, or bulk PBMC T cells (not recorded which). Receptors originate from a woman in her 50s in good health. The CDR3 runs from the conserved cysteine through the conserved F or W.

j_call v_call cdr3_length cdr3_aa
TRBJ2-1 TRBV4-1 16 CASSLLPVSSYNEQFF
TRBJ2-5 TRBV5-1 15 CASSLGTGWLETQYF
TRBJ2-6 TRBV9 18 CASSVGLAGYSGANVLTF
TRBJ1-5 TRBV7-9 12 CASSLKGSSQHF
TRBJ1-1 TRBV14 16 CASSPMTGYMNTEAFF
TRBJ1-2 TRBV20-1 14 CSARASSVVGGYTF
TRBJ1-2 TRBV6-5 15 CASSYTRTGFRGYTF
TRBJ2-3 TRBV9 15 CASSVEGQAPDTQYF
TRBJ1-5 TRBV12-3/TRBV12-4 16 CASSLAPWGGVQPQHF
TRBJ2-5 TRBV5-1 11 CASRQKETQYF
TRBJ2-3 TRBV12-3/TRBV12-4 15 CASSDRDRGPDTQYF
TRBJ2-1 TRBV24-1 16 CATSAGGASSYNEQFF
TRBJ2-1 TRBV29-1 15 CSVGGTSGKYNEQFF
TRBJ1-4 TRBV14 15 CASSQEWQQGDKLFF
TRBJ1-2 TRBV20-1 14 CSARKAATNYGYTF
TRBJ2-1 TRBV5-1 13 CASSLALGNEQFF
TRBJ2-3 TRBV7-2 15 CASSQQGGNTDTQYF
TRBJ2-3 TRBV12-3/TRBV12-4 15 CASGETGPGTDTQYF
TRBJ1-1 TRBV14 14 CASSQTPRGTEAFF
TRBJ2-3 TRBV18 15 CASSPPSVIPDTQYF
TRBJ2-7 TRBV7-2 20 CASSLVGGGLAGVGGYEQYF
TRBJ2-5 TRBV27 15 CASSLSTGVVGTQYF
TRBJ2-7 TRBV3-1 15 CASSTLAGVSYEQYF
TRBJ2-2 TRBV5-6 16 CASSGQGLADTGELFF
TRBJ2-2 TRBV7-7 14 CASSPDRGTGELFF